This record concerns one T cell receptor beta chain sequence. Its antigen remains undetermined. Base qualities are not provided; no much larger clone lies one nucleotide away. Including the terminal cysteine and phenylalanine, the CDR3 comprises 12 residues. Just CDR3 DNA is preserved here, 36 bases in frame from base 1. From a lookup of the germline V gene (reference sequence), CDR1 and CDR2 are DFQATT and SNEGSKA. This record belongs to a study of blood T cells in healthy people across ages (dated by TCRdb to about 2015). Regarding the research as a whole: Template switching captured roughly one uniquely barcoded TCR beta cDNA molecule per two T cells in model experiments. Age-related changes in TCR beta repertoire diversity were measured in the study by deep sequencing normalized with unique cDNA molecular identifiers. The donors were split into four age groups: young (average roughly 15 years), middle-aged (roughly 42), aged (approximately 60) and long-lived (approximately 80). Donors of different ages were randomly distributed across sequencing lanes to avoid experimental bias. The study analyzed two additional independent replicas of 1 million unique cDNA reads from the same blood draw for two donors, one aged 18 to 30 and one aged 80 or older. What the authors observed across the whole study: Observed TCR beta diversity per million T cells fell roughly linearly with age, and a significant reduction was already apparent by age around 40. Bulk unsorted PBMC profiling prevented conclusive comparison of naive and antigen-experienced compartments. Estimates of total diversity based on one million sequenced T cells were regarded as lower bounds and as underestimates. The percentage of naive T cells measured by flow cytometry correlated strongly with observed TCR beta diversity. The long-lived group showed more naive CD4+ T cells, fewer expanded clones and increased TCR diversity than the aged group, suggesting age selection. The CMV infection status of donors was not known, potentially confounding age-related changes in expanded clonotypes.

The receptor library was made with 5' RACE. TCRdb records Illumina HiSeq 2500 as the sequencer. A second roughly 6 to 11 cycle PCR used a sample-barcoded 5' primer and a J-beta primer mix. Each TCR beta cDNA molecule received a unique molecular identifier from a template-switch 5' adaptor carrying 12 random nucleotides. Each sample yielded at least 3 million CDR3-containing paired-end reads. First-strand cDNA was synthesized from all RNA with the Mint cDNA synthesis kit, primed by a TRBC-specific oligonucleotide. Following uracil-DNA glycosylase treatment, all cDNA underwent a first 18-cycle PCR with the universal primers M1SS and BC2_uni_R. The original methods were these. For normalization, 1 million high-quality reads, each with a distinct molecular identifier, were randomly selected from each sample. Instead of being binned into consensus sequences, reads with shared molecular identifiers were discarded. MiTCR, run with a Q25 quality threshold and the strictest error-elimination algorithm, handled CDR3 identification, clonotype clustering and error correction. Lower-bound total TCR beta diversity was estimated with a nonparametric unseen species model using Euler transformation. Clones were called with MiXCR by TCRdb after fastp trimmed the public reads at Q25, and only in-frame beta chains were retained. One record per CDR3 amino acid sequence lists the most common genes and DNA. The V and J calls were not made by the authors but by TCRdb's processing. This sample has over 600,000 distinct CDR3 sequences in its table, and more than 50% of those were observed once. The top ten clonotypes cover more than 25% of the sample.

Systemically healthy Caucasian individuals from Russia, around 39 in total and aged about 6 to 95 years, were included as donors. Each donor gave 9 to 10 milliliters of peripheral blood, collected into EDTA-treated Vacutainer tubes. PBMCs were isolated by Ficoll-Paque density-gradient centrifugation, with at least 6.5 million obtained per sample. Total RNA was extracted from PBMCs with Trizol reagent, with at least 5 micrograms obtained per sample. For every donor, flow cytometry on a PBMC aliquot measured the percentage of naive CD45RAhigh/CD27high T cells. This chain joins TRBV20-1 to TRBJ2-7; a tentative D match to TRBD2 spans 6 bases. TRBJ2-5 matches the DNA end more closely, so the J call is doubtful. Sequenced material: blood. This receptor was obtained from a man in his forties in good health. The base sequence is TGCAGTGCTACGGGGGTTCGCGAGACCCAGTACTTC. It encodes CSATGVRETQYF.